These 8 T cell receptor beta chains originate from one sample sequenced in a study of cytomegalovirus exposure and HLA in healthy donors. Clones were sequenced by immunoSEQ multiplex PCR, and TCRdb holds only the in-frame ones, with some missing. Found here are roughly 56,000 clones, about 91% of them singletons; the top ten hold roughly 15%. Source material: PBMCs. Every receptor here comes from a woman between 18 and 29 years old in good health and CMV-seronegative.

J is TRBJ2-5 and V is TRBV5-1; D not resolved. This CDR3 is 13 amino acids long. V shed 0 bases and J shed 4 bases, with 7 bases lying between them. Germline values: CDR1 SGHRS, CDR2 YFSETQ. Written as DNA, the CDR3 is TGCGCCAGCAGCTTGGGACGCGGAGAGACCCAGTACTTC. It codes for CASSLGRGETQYF.

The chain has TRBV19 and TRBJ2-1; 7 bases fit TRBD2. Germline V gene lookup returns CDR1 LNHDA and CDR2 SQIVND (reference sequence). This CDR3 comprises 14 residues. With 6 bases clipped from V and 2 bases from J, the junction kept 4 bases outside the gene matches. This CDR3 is CASRAGRPYNEQFF. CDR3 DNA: TGTGCCAGTAGAGCCGGGAGGCCCTACAATGAGCAGTTCTTC.

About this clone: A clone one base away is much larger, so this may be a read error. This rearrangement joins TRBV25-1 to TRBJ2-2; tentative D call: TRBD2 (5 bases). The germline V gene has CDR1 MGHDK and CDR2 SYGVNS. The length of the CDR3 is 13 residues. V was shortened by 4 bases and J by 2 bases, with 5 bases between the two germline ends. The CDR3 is CASSASNTGELFF. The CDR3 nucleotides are TGTGCCAGCAGTGCTAGCAACACCGGGGAGCTGTTTTTT.

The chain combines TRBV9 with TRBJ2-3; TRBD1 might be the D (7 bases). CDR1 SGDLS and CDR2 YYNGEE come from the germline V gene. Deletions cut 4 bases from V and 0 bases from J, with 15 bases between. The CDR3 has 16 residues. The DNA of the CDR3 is TGTGCCAGCAGCCCAGGAGGGGGCGGGAGCACAGATACGCAGTATTTT. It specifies CASSPGGGGSTDTQYF. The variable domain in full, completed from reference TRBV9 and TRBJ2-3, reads DSGVTQTPKHLITATGQRVTLRCSPRSGDLSVYWYQQSLDQGLQFLIQYYNGEERAKGNILERFSAQQFPDLHSELNLSSLELGDSALYFCASSPGGGGSTDTQYFGPGTRLTVL.

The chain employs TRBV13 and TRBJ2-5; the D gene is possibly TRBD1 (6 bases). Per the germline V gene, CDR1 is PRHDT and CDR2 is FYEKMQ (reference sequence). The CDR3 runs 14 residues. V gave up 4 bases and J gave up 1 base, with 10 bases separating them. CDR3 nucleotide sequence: TGTGCCAGCAGCTCATCCAGGGGCCAAGAGACCCAGTACTTC. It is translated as CASSSSRGQETQYF. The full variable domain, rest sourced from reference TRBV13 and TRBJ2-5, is AAGVIQSPRHLIKEKRETATLKCYPIPRHDTVYWYQQGPGQDPQFLISFYEKMQSDKGSIPDRFSAQQFSDYHSELNMSSLELGDSALYFCASSSSRGQETQYFGPGTRLLVL.

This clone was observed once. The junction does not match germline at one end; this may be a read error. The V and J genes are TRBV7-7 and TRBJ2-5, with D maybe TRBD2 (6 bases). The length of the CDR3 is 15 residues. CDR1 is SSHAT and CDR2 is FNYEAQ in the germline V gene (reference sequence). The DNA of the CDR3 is TGTGCTAGCAGCTTAGAGGGCCTCGCGGGGGAGACCCAGTACTTC. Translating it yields CASSLEGLAGETQYF.

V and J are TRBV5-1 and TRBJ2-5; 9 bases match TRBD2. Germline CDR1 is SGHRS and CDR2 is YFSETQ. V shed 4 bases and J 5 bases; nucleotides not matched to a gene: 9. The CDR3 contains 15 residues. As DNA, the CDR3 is TGCGCCAGCAGCCTTGCGGGGGGGCTGTGGGAGACCCAGTACTTC. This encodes CASSLAGGLWETQYF.

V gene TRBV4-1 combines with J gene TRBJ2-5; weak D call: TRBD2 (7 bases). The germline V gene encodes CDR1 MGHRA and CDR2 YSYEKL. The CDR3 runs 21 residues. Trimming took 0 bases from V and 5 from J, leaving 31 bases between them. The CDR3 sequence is CASSQEGGGGRSAGELETQYF. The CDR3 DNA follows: TGCGCCAGCAGCCAAGAAGGGGGAGGGGGAAGGAGTGCGGGAGAGCTGGAGACCCAGTACTTC.